These T cell receptor beta chains were read from a single sample in a study of blood T cell repertoires in COVID-19. Sequencing used immunoSEQ multiplex PCR; TCRdb keeps in-frame clones, though not all of them. The data contain about 200,000 clones, roughly 87% of them singletons. The sequenced material came from PBMCs or T cells enriched from blood (not recorded which). The receptor set was obtained from a woman aged 25-40 years who had recovered from COVID-19. CDR3s include the opening cysteine and the closing phenylalanine or tryptophan. A D gene is named only where the DNA matches it firmly. Where a row states a size, it is once, few, many or the class of an expanded clone; other rows omit it.

CDR3 DNA: TGTGCCAGCATCAAACAGGGGGGACTCTACAATGAGCAGTTCTTC
CDR3 protein: CASIKQGGLYNEQFF
clone size: -
J gene: TRBJ2-1
D gene: TRBD1
V gene: TRBV7-2

CDR3 DNA: TGTGCCAGCAGCTTCGGGGGGGAGGTAGATACGCAGTATTTT
CDR3 protein: CASSFGGEVDTQYF
clone size: -
J gene: TRBJ2-3
D gene: TRBD2
V gene: TRBV7-3

CDR3 DNA: TGCGCCAGCAGCCGGACAGGGCGAGGGAACACTGAAGCTTTCTTT
CDR3 protein: CASSRTGRGNTEAFF
clone size: -
J gene: TRBJ1-1
D gene: TRBD1
V gene: TRBV4-3

CDR3 DNA: TGTGCCACCAAGGCGGGAAATTCACCCCTCCACTTT
CDR3 protein: CATKAGNSPLHF
clone size: -
J gene: TRBJ1-6
D gene: -
V gene: TRBV24-1

CDR3 DNA: TGCGCCAGCAGCCCTGGAACGGGTTCTCAGCCCCAGCATTTT
CDR3 protein: CASSPGTGSQPQHF
clone size: -
J gene: TRBJ1-5
D gene: -
V gene: TRBV4-3

CDR3 DNA: TGTGCCAGCAGCGCAGAGGTCCTCCGGGAGACCCAGTACTTC
CDR3 protein: CASSAEVLRETQYF
clone size: -
J gene: TRBJ2-5
D gene: -
V gene: TRBV7-9

CDR3 DNA: TGTGCCAGCAGCTTAGATCTGGCGGGGGGACCTTACGAGCAGTACTTC
CDR3 protein: CASSLDLAGGPYEQYF
clone size: -
J gene: TRBJ2-7
D gene: TRBD2
V gene: TRBV7-8

CDR3 DNA: TGTGCCAGCAGTACCAGACAGGGAATGAACACTGAAGCTTTCTTT
CDR3 protein: CASSTRQGMNTEAFF
clone size: -
J gene: TRBJ1-1
D gene: TRBD1
V gene: TRBV6-5

CDR3 DNA: TGTGCCAGCAGCTTGGAGGGGGCTACTAATGAAAAACTGTTTTTT
CDR3 protein: CASSLEGATNEKLFF
clone size: once
J gene: TRBJ1-4
D gene: TRBD1
V gene: TRBV7-2

CDR3 DNA: TGTGCCACCCATACAGGCCGACACACTGAAGCTTTCTTT
CDR3 protein: CATHTGRHTEAFF
clone size: -
J gene: TRBJ1-1
D gene: -
V gene: TRBV6-6

CDR3 DNA: TGTGCCAGCAGCGACGACAGGGTGAACACTGAAGCTTTCTTT
CDR3 protein: CASSDDRVNTEAFF
clone size: -
J gene: TRBJ1-1
D gene: TRBD1
V gene: TRBV14

CDR3 DNA: TGTGCCAGCAGCTCTTATAGCGAATACAATGAGCAGTTCTTC
CDR3 protein: CASSSYSEYNEQFF
clone size: -
J gene: TRBJ2-1
D gene: -
V gene: TRBV11-1

CDR3 DNA: TGTGCCAGCAGCCTGGTGGGGGGAGCTGAAGCTTTCTTT
CDR3 protein: CASSLVGGAEAFF
clone size: -
J gene: TRBJ1-1
D gene: -
V gene: TRBV5-4

CDR3 DNA: TGTGCCAGCAGTGACTCGGAGGACAGGGGGTTTTATGGCTACACCTTC
CDR3 protein: CASSDSEDRGFYGYTF
clone size: -
J gene: TRBJ1-2
D gene: TRBD1
V gene: TRBV6-4

CDR3 DNA: TGTGCCAGCAGCCGGGACTACTTTTACAATGAGCAGTTCTTC
CDR3 protein: CASSRDYFYNEQFF
clone size: -
J gene: TRBJ2-1
D gene: TRBD2
V gene: TRBV7-9

CDR3 DNA: TGTGCCAGTAGCCCCGGGACAGGGGAAAATCAGCCCCAGCATTTT
CDR3 protein: CASSPGTGENQPQHF
clone size: -
J gene: TRBJ1-5
D gene: TRBD1
V gene: TRBV19